The present entry profiles one T cell receptor (beta chain) with its context. Its antigen has not been determined. No clone much larger than this one lies a single base away; base qualities are absent. V was cut back by 0 bases and J by 5 bases, leaving a gap of 7 bases between them. The CDR3 covers 13 residues, taking in both the cysteine and the phenylalanine. The only DNA kept is the CDR3, 39 bases in frame from the first base. The germline V gene yields KGHSH for CDR1 and LQKENI for CDR2. This sample is drawn from a study of CD8 T cells in Susac syndrome (dated by TCRdb to 2018 to 2020). With regard to the full study: Of the Susac syndrome patients who were sequenced, roughly eight were in clinical remission while more than five had clinically active disease. At the time of blood withdrawal, Susac syndrome patients were either therapy-naive, taking corticosteroids (with some also receiving IVIg), or on IVIg alone. Whether CD8+ T cell activation and differentiation in Susac syndrome was antigen driven was tested using repertoire sequencing.

Peripheral blood CD8+ and CD4+ T cells from healthy donors, Susac syndrome patients and multiple sclerosis patients were profiled by high-throughput TCR beta sequencing. The Susac syndrome patients fulfilled recently defined diagnostic criteria for either definite or probable disease. Bulk CD8+ and CD4+ T cells were purified by magnetic negative isolation, whereas CD8+ TEMRA cells were enriched by FACS. Blood was drawn into EDTA tubes, processed within 24 hours, and PBMCs were isolated by density gradient centrifugation. PBMCs destined for TCR sequencing were cryopreserved in liquid nitrogen and later thawed in a 37 °C water bath. The sorted or isolated CD4+, CD8+ and CD8+ TEMRA cells had a purity of 90% or higher. RNA was extracted with the RNeasy kit and about 0.45 to 1 ug was reverse transcribed using random hexamers. The immunoSEQ multiplex PCR assay, covering 54 Vbeta and 13 Jbeta segments, was used to amplify TCR beta CDR3 regions. Bias from PCR amplification was corrected by using a synthetic template baseline for primer optimization and for computational correction. The authors' pipeline ran thus. Reads were annotated to V, D and J genes according to IMGT and were analyzed with immunoSEQ Analyzer, with only productive sequences retained. Clonality was computed as one minus Shannon entropy normalized by log2 of the number of productive unique sequences. Public and private clones were assessed among the 100 most prevalent clones of each patient and control. Clones were defined as Susac-specific when absent from the healthy and MS cohorts, from over 950 published viral clones and from other ImmuneACCESS disease sequences. Through fastp at Q25 and MiXCR, TCRdb rebuilt clones from the public reads, retaining in-frame beta chains. A single entry per CDR3 protein holds the most common genes and DNA from its merged rows. TCRdb's processing, not the authors', yielded these V and J calls. This sample is represented by under 150,000 distinct CDR3 sequences; approximately 94% of them were singletons. The ten most abundant clones make up roughly 0.08% of the sample.

General study outcomes and caveats: The CD4+ T cell repertoire of patients with Susac syndrome showed no detectable clonal expansion. The TCR sequencing and HLA analysis was acknowledged to have included a relatively small number of individuals.

The source material was CD4+ T cells from PBMCs. This TCR came from a human donor with Susac syndrome. The V and J genes are TRBV18 and TRBJ2-5, with a weak D call of TRBD1 (6 bases match). This receptor has the CDR3 CASSPPRGETQYF. The nucleotides are TGTGCCAGCTCACCACCGAGGGGGGAGACCCAGTACTTC.